What follows are 6 T cell receptor beta chains derived from one specimen sequenced in a study of T-cell memory formation after mild COVID-19. MiXCR, run by TCRdb on the 5' RACE reads, gives a single entry per CDR3 protein. The sample consists of some 150,000 distinct CDR3 sequences, about 25% of them appearing once. The sample consisted of PBMCs or a T cell subset sorted from them (not recorded which). The origin of the receptors is an adult woman who had mild COVID-19 (a few samples of this study predate the infection). Cell type and time point are not known.

This chain links TRBV7-6 with TRBJ2-7; 9 bases agree with TRBD2. The CDR3 is made up of 16 amino acids. Trimming took 1 base from V and 3 from J; bases not matched to a gene: 7. Germline V gene lookup returns CDR1 SGHVS and CDR2 FNYEAQ. The chain's CDR3 is CASSLGTSDSFYEQYF. DNA for the CDR3: TGTGCCAGCAGCTTAGGGACTAGCGATTCTTTCTACGAGCAGTACTTC. The variable domain in full, with the rest retrieved from reference TRBV7-6 and TRBJ2-7, is GAGVSQSPRYKVTKRGQDVALRCDPISGHVSLYWYRQALGQGPEFLTYFNYEAQQDKSGLPNDRFSAERPEGSISTLTIQRTEQRDSAMYRCASSLGTSDSFYEQYFGPGTRLTVT.

The genes are TRBV7-6 and TRBJ2-2; a weak D match, TRBD1 (6 bases). CDR1 and CDR2 from the germline V gene are SGHVS and FNYEAQ. The CDR3 loop spans 15 amino acids. The V end was cut by 5 bases, the J end by 5 bases, with 15 bases between. The CDR3 is CASSAASRGTGELFF. Written as DNA, the CDR3 is TGTGCCAGCAGCGCCGCTAGCAGGGGAACCGGGGAGCTGTTTTTT.

In its sample, this clonotype was seen a few times. This sequence joins TRBV11-3 and TRBJ2-1; 10 bases map to TRBD1. V lost 4 bases, J lost 7 bases, and 13 bases stayed unmatched. This CDR3 has 17 residues. The germline CDR1 and CDR2 sequences are SGHNT and YENEEA. In nucleotides, the CDR3 is TGTGCCAGCAGCTCGACCGCCGGGACAGGGGCTAGGAATGAGCAGTTCTTC. Amino acids: CASSSTAGTGARNEQFF.

In this sample, this clonotype turned up a few times. The J gene is TRBJ1-1, the V gene TRBV29-1; D gene ambiguous. Deletions cut 3 bases from V and 0 bases from J, with 5 bases between. Germline CDR1 SQVTM, CDR2 ANQGSEA. The CDR3 is 12 amino acids. In nucleotides, the CDR3 is TGCAGCGTTGACGGCATGAACACTGAAGCTTTCTTT. This sequence encodes CSVDGMNTEAFF.

V usage is TRBV5-4 and J usage is TRBJ2-2; 8 nucleotides match TRBD2. Germline assignment: CDR1 SGHNT and CDR2 YYREEE (reference sequence). After removal of 4 bases from V and 6 bases from J, the junction contained 5 bases not matched to a gene. The CDR3 is made up of 14 amino acids. CDR3 loop: CASSAGLAPGELFF. The CDR3 DNA sequence: TGTGCCAGCAGCGCCGGACTAGCCCCCGGGGAGCTGTTTTTT.

This clonotype was counted between two and nine times. This rearrangement joins TRBV29-1 to TRBJ1-5, with TRBD1 matching 8 bases. The CDR3 runs 13 residues. J was trimmed by 3 bases and V by 7 bases; bases with no gene match: 5. Germline CDR1 reads SQVTM; CDR2 reads ANQGSEA. The CDR3 nucleotides are TGCAGCGCGGGACAGGACTCCAATCAGCCCCAGCATTTT. Its protein product is CSAGQDSNQPQHF.